This T cell receptor beta chain was sequenced in a study of blood T cells in healthy people across ages. Germline assignment: CDR1 SEHNR and CDR2 FQNEAQ (reference sequence). The CDR3 has 13 amino acids. This clonotype has a single count. Through a sample-barcoded 5' primer and a J-beta primer mix, a second PCR was run for roughly 7 to 11 cycles. TCRdb re-called the 5' RACE reads through MiXCR, storing one row per CDR3 protein. In the table there are about 2 million distinct CDR3 sequences, about 49% of which are singletons. The V call is TRBV7-9, the J call TRBJ2-7; D assignment may be TRBD1 or TRBD2 (5 bases each). The tail of the sequence fits TRBJ2-5 better, so the J call may be wrong. The receptor comes from a woman aged 35 to 49 in good health. The source material was blood. The CDR3: CASSVRGVETQYF. CDR3 nucleotides: TGTGCCAGCAGCGTTAGAGGGGTGGAGACCCAGTACTTC.